One sample yielded the 3 T cell receptor beta chains listed below, sequenced in a study of brain T cells in children with intractable seizures. Time point given: blood from clinic visit 5 months post-surgery; TSC patient then seizure free. The protocol was immunoSEQ multiplex PCR, while the TCRdb copy is restricted to in-frame clones and leaves out a portion. The repertoire holds 340,000 or so clones, with 85% to 95% as singletons. Sequencing used peripheral blood, obtained around 5 months after surgery. These TCRs come from a boy in the first two years of life with tuberous sclerosis and intractable seizures.

V gene TRBV6-5 combines with J gene TRBJ2-3; D not resolved. Trimming pared 4 bases from V and 3 bases from J, leaving 14 bases between. CDR3 length: 15 amino acids. Germline V lookup: CDR1 MNHEY, CDR2 SVGAGI. DNA for the CDR3: TGTGCCAGCAGTTTATATCCCAGAAGTACAGATACGCAGTATTTT. Protein sequence: CASSLYPRSTDTQYF.

V gene TRBV18 combines with J gene TRBJ2-5, with 9 bases that match TRBD1. CDR3 length equals 17 residues. Germline V CDR1 and CDR2: KGHSH, LQKENI. The junction had 8 bases not matched to a gene; V was cut back by 2 bases and J by 1 base. The CDR3 is CASSPGTGRGGQETQYF. CDR3 bases: TGTGCCAGCTCACCAGGGACAGGGCGTGGGGGCCAAGAGACCCAGTACTTC.

The rearrangement links TRBV6-2 or TRBV6-3 to TRBJ2-7; perhaps TRBD1 as D (5 bases). V gave up 2 bases and J gave up 3 bases, with 8 bases separating them. This CDR3 is 13 amino acids long. The germline gives CDR1 MNHEY, CDR2 SVGEGT. CDR3 sequence reads: CASSYATDYEQYF. The DNA of the CDR3 is TGTGCCAGCAGTTACGCGACAGACTACGAGCAGTACTTC.